Following are 25 T cell receptor beta chains from one sample sequenced in a study of regulatory T cells in long-lasting Graves disease (dated by TCRdb to about 2021). This specimen's time point label, interpreted: persistent/refractory GD, antithyroid drugs over 5 years with positive TRAb. RNA was extracted from PBMCs in TRIzol for both TCR sequencing and RNA sequencing. Library prep was done by multiplex PCR. The sequencer was an Illumina HiSeq 4000. iRepertoire HTBI primers and Arm-PCR amplification of CDR3 regions were used to construct TCR beta libraries. TCRdb reprocessed the public reads (quality trimming at Q25 with fastp, clone calling with MiXCR) and kept in-frame beta chains. Every entry covers one CDR3 protein and lists the most common genes and DNA from its rows. The sample contains 400,000 to 600,000 distinct CDR3 sequences, 20% to 25% of them found a single time. The ten largest clones capture roughly 7% of the sample.

The sequences come from peripheral blood mononuclear cells (PBMCs), collected when the disease was refractory, from a patient treated with antithyroid drugs. The source of these receptors is a female donor with Graves disease.

The V call is TRBV6-4, the J call TRBJ1-6; tentative D call: TRBD1 (5 bases). The germline V gene has CDR1 MRHNA and CDR2 SNTAGT. Between the trimmed V and J ends, which lost 5 bases and 9 bases, there was a span of 14 bases. This CDR3 comprises 14 residues. CDR3 region: CASSSGPGGSPLHF. The CDR3 DNA reads as TGTGCCAGCAGTTCGGGACCTGGGGGTTCACCCCTCCACTTT.

There are a few counts of this clonotype. This chain links TRBV7-2 with TRBJ1-4, with D perhaps TRBD1 (5 bases). Germline V gene data show CDR1 as SGHTA and CDR2 as FQGNSA. Between the trimmed V and J ends, which lost 5 bases and 8 bases, there was a span of 9 bases. The length of the CDR3 is 12 residues. The CDR3 reads CASSKTAEKLFF. The CDR3 DNA reads TGTGCCAGCAGCAAGACAGCCGAAAAACTGTTTTTT.

Many counts were recorded for this clonotype. This sequence joins TRBV28 and TRBJ2-1; D possibly uses TRBD1 or TRBD2 (5 bases each). CDR3 length: 15 amino acids. CDR1 MDHEN and CDR2 SYDVKM come from the germline V gene. Trimming took 4 bases from V and 8 from J, leaving 18 bases between them. The CDR3 nucleotides read TGTGCCAGCAGTTCTTCAGGGAGCTCTCAGGATGAGCAGTTCTTC. This codes for CASSSSGSSQDEQFF.

In this sample, this clonotype turned up many times. This sequence joins TRBV27 and TRBJ2-5, with unresolved D. The CDR3 spans 15 residues. Germline V gene data show CDR1 as MNHEY and CDR2 as SMNVEV (reference sequence). V dropped 2 bases and J dropped 0 bases, with 10 bases sitting between them. In DNA form, the CDR3 reads TGTGCCAGCAGTTTAGGCCCCTTCAACCAAGAGACCCAGTACTTC. It specifies CASSLGPFNQETQYF.

This clonotype was seen many times. V and J are TRBV3-1 and TRBJ1-2, with 10 bases identical to TRBD1. Trimming took 1 base from V and 6 from J; bases not matched to a gene: 2. The CDR3 spans 14 residues. Germline values: CDR1 LGHDT, CDR2 YNNKEL (reference sequence). The CDR3: CASSQGGTGDGYTF. The CDR3 nucleotides are TGTGCCAGCAGCCAAGGTGGGACAGGGGATGGCTACACCTTC. Drawing the rest from reference TRBV3-1 and TRBJ1-2, the complete variable domain is DTAVSQTPKYLVTQMGNDKSIKCEQNLGHDTMYWYKQDSKKFLKIMFSYNNKELIINETVPNRFSPKSPDKAHLNLHINSLELGDSAVYFCASSQGGTGDGYTFGSGTRLTVV.

This clonotype has more than one count but fewer than ten. The V and J genes are TRBV5-6 and TRBJ2-5, with D unresolved. The CDR3 runs to 15 residues. Trimming removed 2 bases from V and 0 bases from J, with 11 bases in between. The germline V gene encodes CDR1 SGHDT and CDR2 YYEEEE. CDR3 residues: CASSFWKPYQETQYF. CDR3 in DNA: TGTGCCAGCAGCTTCTGGAAGCCGTACCAAGAGACCCAGTACTTC. Drawing the rest from reference TRBV5-6 and TRBJ2-5, the complete variable domain is DAGVTQSPTHLIKTRGQQVTLRCSPKSGHDTVSWYQQALGQGPQFIFQYYEEEERQRGNFPDRFSGHQFPNYSSELNVNALLLGDSALYLCASSFWKPYQETQYFGPGTRLLVL.

This clonotype was seen a few times. The chain has TRBV27 and TRBJ1-1, with TRBD1 as a possible D gene (5 bases). Trimming shortened V by 3 bases and J by 7 bases, and 9 bases separated the two germline ends. The CDR3 is 12 residues long. Germline lookup yields CDR1 MNHEY and CDR2 SMNVEV (reference sequence). CDR3 sequence: CASSFPGREAFF. The DNA for the CDR3 is TGTGCCAGCAGTTTCCCGGGGCGTGAAGCTTTCTTT.

This chain uses TRBV11-2 with TRBJ1-1, with unresolved D. CDR1 is SGHAT, CDR2 FQNNGV, per germline. The CDR3 totals 13 residues. V lost 5 bases and J lost 10, with 17 bases in between. CDR3 coding DNA: TGTGCCAGCAGCCGGGGTTTTGGTGGTGGAGCTTTCTTT. Translating gives CASSRGFGGGAFF. The full variable domain, with the rest looked up from reference TRBV11-2 and TRBJ1-1, is EAGVAQSPRYKIIEKRQSVAFWCNPISGHATLYWYQQILGQGPKLLIQFQNNGVVDDSQLPKDRFSAERLKGVDSTLKIQPAKLEDSAVYLCASSRGFGGGAFFGQGTRLTVV.

This clonotype was recorded only once. This sequence may be a read error, since a much larger clone differs from it by one base. This rearrangement joins TRBV6-5 to TRBJ2-7, with a weak D call TRBD1 (5 bases). Germline V lookup: CDR1 MNHEY, CDR2 SVGAGI. CDR3 size: 13 residues. This CDR3 reads CASCYAQAYEQYF. As DNA, the CDR3 is TGTGCCAGCTGTTACGCACAGGCCTACGAGCAGTACTTC.

This clonotype was counted between two and nine times. This rearrangement joins TRBV20-1 to TRBJ1-1; unclear D gene. The V gene lost 6 bases and the J gene lost 1 base, with 21 bases spanning the gap. Germline CDR1 DFQATT, CDR2 SNEGSKA (reference sequence). The CDR3 contains 16 residues. CDR3 sequence (DNA): TGCAGTGCCCCCAAGGACTCAACAGCGTGGAACACTGAAGCTTTCTTT. It yields the protein CSAPKDSTAWNTEAFF.

This clonotype was picked up many times. The V call is TRBV6-1, the J call TRBJ1-1; D may be TRBD1 (5 bases). V dropped 7 bases and J dropped 9 bases, with 18 bases sitting between them. Germline values: CDR1 MNHNS, CDR2 SASEGT. The CDR3 length is 13 residues. The CDR3 sequence is CASTASNGGKAFF. CDR3 nucleotide sequence: TGTGCCAGCACTGCCTCAAATGGGGGGAAAGCTTTCTTT.

This clonotype came up a few times. This CDR3 fails to terminate in the conserved phenylalanine or tryptophan, so it likely reflects a read error. The gene calls are TRBV12-3 or TRBV12-4 and TRBJ2-7; D possibly matches TRBD1 or TRBD2 (5 bases each). V was trimmed by 6 bases and J by 2 bases, leaving 20 bases between them. This CDR3 region has 16 residues. CDR3 sequence reads: CASRSYTGTDPYEQYS. The DNA of the CDR3 is TGTGCCAGCAGATCATATACCGGGACGGACCCCTACGAGCAGTACTCC.

This clonotype was found many times. V gene TRBV28 combines with J gene TRBJ2-7; no firm D call. This CDR3 is built from 16 residues. Looked up from germline, CDR1 is MDHEN and CDR2 is SYDVKM. V lost 5 bases and J lost 2, with 19 bases in between. CDR3 loop: CASSPSFEVPTYEQYF. The DNA for the CDR3 is TGTGCCAGCAGTCCGAGCTTTGAGGTCCCTACCTACGAGCAGTACTTC.

This clonotype has ten or more counts. The J gene is TRBJ2-5, the V gene TRBV3-1; the match to TRBD2 covers 9 bases. The germline CDR1 and CDR2 sequences are LGHDT and YNNKEL (reference sequence). The CDR3 loop spans 15 amino acids. Trimming took 0 bases from V and 5 from J; bases not matched to a gene: 4. The chain's CDR3 is CASSQDSGGRETQYF. CDR3 nucleotides: TGTGCCAGCAGCCAAGATAGCGGGGGCCGGGAGACCCAGTACTTC.

In the case of this clonotype: The final CDR3 position lacks the conserved phenylalanine or tryptophan, pointing to a likely read error. V gene TRBV28 combines with J gene TRBJ2-7, with 7 bases that match TRBD1. V was pared by 4 bases and J by 2 bases, with 5 bases of the junction left unmatched. Looked up from germline, CDR1 is MDHEN and CDR2 is SYDVKM. The CDR3 covers 14 residues. This CDR3 is CASSWGQGAYEQYL. CDR3 DNA sequence: TGTGCCAGCAGTTGGGGGCAGGGGGCCTACGAGCAGTACCTC.

Concerning this clonotype itself: A read error is possible here, since a much larger clone lies one base away. This rearrangement joins TRBV6-1 to TRBJ1-2, with a tentative D call TRBD1 (6 bases). The CDR3 loop spans 14 amino acids. The germline gives CDR1 MNHNS, CDR2 SASEGT. This CDR3 is CTSRDWTVNYGYTF. Here the CDR3 DNA reads TGTACCAGCAGGGACTGGACAGTTAACTATGGCTACACCTTC.

There are many counts of this clonotype. One end of the junction fails to match germline, which may point to a read error. V gene TRBV2 combines with J gene TRBJ1-2; no clear D. Germline V lookup: CDR1 SNHLY, CDR2 FYNNEI. CDR3 length: 14 residues. The DNA for the CDR3 is TGTGCCAGCAGTGAGGAGATACCTTCTTATGGCTCCACCTTC. Its protein is CASSEEIPSYGSTF.

This clonotype has ten or more counts. The gene calls are TRBV24-1 and TRBJ2-3; 7 nucleotides line up with TRBD1. This CDR3 region has 17 residues. CDR1 and CDR2 (germline): KGHDR, SFDVKD. J was trimmed by 1 base and V by 0 bases; bases with no gene match: 6. CDR3 in amino acids: CATSDLKSGGGTDTQYF. CDR3 bases: TGTGCCACCAGTGATTTGAAGTCAGGGGGAGGCACAGATACGCAGTATTTT.

In regard to this clonotype: This may be a read error, as it is one base from a much larger clone. The rearrangement joins TRBV2 to TRBJ2-5; 10 bases align to TRBD2. Germline values: CDR1 SNHLY, CDR2 FYNNEI. This CDR3 is built from 13 residues. The CDR3 coding sequence is TGTGCCGGCAGCGTAGCGGGGGGCGAGACCCAGTACTTC. Translated: CAGSVAGGETQYF.

This clonotype has a count of ten or more. The rearrangement uses TRBV7-8 and TRBJ2-7, with D tentatively TRBD2 (6 bases). This CDR3 is built from 14 residues. V was cut by 6 bases and J by 1 base, with 13 bases left in between. CDR1 SGHVS and CDR2 FQNEAQ come from the germline V gene. As DNA, the CDR3 is TGTGCCAGCAGTTTATTCGGGGGTTCCTACGAGCAGTACTTC. Protein product: CASSLFGGSYEQYF.

This clonotype has at least ten counts. The chain carries TRBV10-3 and TRBJ1-1; 10 bases line up with TRBD1. The CDR3 extends over 15 amino acids. V was clipped by 6 bases and J by 3 bases; unmatched bases: 7. Germline lookup yields CDR1 ENHRY and CDR2 SYGVKD. CDR3 nucleotides: TGTGCCATCAGGACGACGGGGACAGGGGACACTGAAGCTTTCTTT. This sequence encodes CAIRTTGTGDTEAFF.

This clonotype was recorded at least ten times. The chain couples TRBV6-1 to TRBJ1-2; D not resolved. This CDR3 is 13 amino acids long. The V end lost 6 bases, the J end lost 0 bases, and 8 bases lay between the germline ends. Germline assignment: CDR1 MNHNS and CDR2 SASEGT. The chain's CDR3 is CASSPRSNYGYTF. The CDR3 coding sequence is TGTGCCAGCAGCCCGAGATCTAACTATGGCTACACCTTC.

This clonotype has at least ten counts. This sequence joins TRBV3-1 and TRBJ2-5; D unresolved. This CDR3 has 14 amino acids. Germline assignment: CDR1 LGHDT and CDR2 YNNKEL (reference sequence). Trimming removed 4 bases from V and 2 bases from J, with 11 bases in between. The CDR3 loop reads CASSLFQTQETQYF. CDR3 nucleotides: TGTGCCAGCAGCCTTTTCCAGACACAAGAGACCCAGTACTTC.

This clonotype has a count of ten or more. This sequence joins TRBV11-2 and TRBJ1-1, with D tentatively TRBD1 (6 bases). The V and J ends lost 1 base and 3 bases respectively, with 21 bases between them. Germline CDR1 SGHAT, CDR2 FQNNGV. CDR3 length equals 18 residues. The CDR3 loop is CASSLGVWGGAPDTEAFF. CDR3 bases: TGTGCCAGCAGCTTAGGGGTATGGGGGGGCGCGCCGGACACTGAAGCTTTCTTT.

The V gene is TRBV7-3, the J gene TRBJ1-2, with D possibly being TRBD1 (5 bases). The germline V and J ends were trimmed by 5 bases and 5 bases, with 18 bases remaining between them. Germline-derived CDR1 and CDR2 are SGHTA and FQGTGA. CDR3 length equals 15 residues. Here the CDR3 reads CASSPEGQGLYGYTF. The CDR3 DNA reads TGTGCCAGCAGCCCCGAGGGGCAGGGATTATATGGCTACACCTTC.